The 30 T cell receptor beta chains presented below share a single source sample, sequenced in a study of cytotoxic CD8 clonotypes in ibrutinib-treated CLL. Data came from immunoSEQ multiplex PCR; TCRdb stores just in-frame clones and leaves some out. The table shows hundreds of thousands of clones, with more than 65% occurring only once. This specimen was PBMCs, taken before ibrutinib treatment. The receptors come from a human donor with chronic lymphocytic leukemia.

DNA for the CDR3: TGCGCCAGCAGCACGGAGGTGGATGTTAACTACGAGCAGTACTTC. Protein: CASSTEVDVNYEQYF. This sequence joins TRBV4-3 and TRBJ2-7; D is perhaps TRBD2 (5 bases). The CDR3 spans 15 residues. The germline gives CDR1 LGHNA, CDR2 YSLEER. Trimming shortened V by 5 bases and J by 3 bases, and 17 bases separated the two germline ends.

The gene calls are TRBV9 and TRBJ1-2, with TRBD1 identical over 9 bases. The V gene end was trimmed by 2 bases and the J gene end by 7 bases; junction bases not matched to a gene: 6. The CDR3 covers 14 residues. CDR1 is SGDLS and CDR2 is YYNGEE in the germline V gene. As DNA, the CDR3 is TGTGCCAGCAGCGTCCCGGGACAGGGCCTTGGCTACACCTTC. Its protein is CASSVPGQGLGYTF.

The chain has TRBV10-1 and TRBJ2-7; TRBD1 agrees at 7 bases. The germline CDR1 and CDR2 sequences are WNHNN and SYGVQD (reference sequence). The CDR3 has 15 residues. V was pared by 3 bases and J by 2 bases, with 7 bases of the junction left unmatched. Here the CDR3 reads CASSDPTGTAYEQYF. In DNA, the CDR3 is TGCGCCAGCAGTGACCCTACAGGGACAGCCTACGAGCAGTACTTC.

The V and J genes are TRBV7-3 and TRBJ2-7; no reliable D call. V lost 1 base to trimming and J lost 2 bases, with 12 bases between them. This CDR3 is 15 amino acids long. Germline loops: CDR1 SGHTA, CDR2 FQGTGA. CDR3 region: CASSLIPGPTYEQYF. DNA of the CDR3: TGTGCCAGCAGCTTAATACCGGGTCCTACCTACGAGCAGTACTTC. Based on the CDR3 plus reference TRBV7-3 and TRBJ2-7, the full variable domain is GAGVSQTPSNKVTEKGKYVELRCDPISGHTALYWYRQSLGQGPEFLIYFQGTGAADDSGLPNDRFFAVRPEGSVSTLKIQRTERGDSAVYLCASSLIPGPTYEQYFGPGTRLTVT.

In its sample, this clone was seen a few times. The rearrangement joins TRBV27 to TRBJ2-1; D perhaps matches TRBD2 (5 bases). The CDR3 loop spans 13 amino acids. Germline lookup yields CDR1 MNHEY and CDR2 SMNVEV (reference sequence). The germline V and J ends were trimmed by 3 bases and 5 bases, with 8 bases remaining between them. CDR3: CASSLGSNNEQFF. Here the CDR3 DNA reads TGTGCCAGCAGTTTGGGGAGCAACAATGAGCAGTTCTTC.

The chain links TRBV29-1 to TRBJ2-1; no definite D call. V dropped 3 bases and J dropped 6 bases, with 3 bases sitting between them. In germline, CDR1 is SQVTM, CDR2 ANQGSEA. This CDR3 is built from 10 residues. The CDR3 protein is CSVEVNEQFF. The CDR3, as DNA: TGCAGCGTTGAGGTCAATGAGCAGTTCTTC.

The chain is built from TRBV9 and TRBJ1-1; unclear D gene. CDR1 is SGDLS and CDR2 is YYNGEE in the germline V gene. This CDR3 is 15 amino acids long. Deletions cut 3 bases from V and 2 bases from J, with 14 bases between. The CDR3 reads CASSADSQANTEAFF. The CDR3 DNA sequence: TGTGCCAGCAGCGCCGATTCGCAAGCAAACACTGAAGCTTTCTTT.

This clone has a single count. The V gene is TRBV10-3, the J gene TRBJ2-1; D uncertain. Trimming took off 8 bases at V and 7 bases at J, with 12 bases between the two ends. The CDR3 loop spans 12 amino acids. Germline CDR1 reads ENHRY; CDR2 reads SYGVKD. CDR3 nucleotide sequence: TGTGCCATCGCCAATATTGGTAATGAGCAGTTCTTC. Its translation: CAIANIGNEQFF.

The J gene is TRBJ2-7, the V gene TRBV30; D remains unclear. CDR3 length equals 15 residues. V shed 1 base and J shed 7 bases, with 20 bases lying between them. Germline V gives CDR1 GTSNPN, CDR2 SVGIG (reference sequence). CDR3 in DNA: TGTGCCTGGAGTGACCCACCAACTTACGGCTTGGAGCAGTACTTC. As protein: CAWSDPPTYGLEQYF.

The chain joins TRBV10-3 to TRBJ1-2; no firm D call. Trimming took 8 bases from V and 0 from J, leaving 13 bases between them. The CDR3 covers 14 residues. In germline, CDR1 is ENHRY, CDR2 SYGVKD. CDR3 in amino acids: CAIAREATNYGYTF. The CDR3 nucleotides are TGTGCCATCGCCCGGGAAGCGACTAACTATGGCTACACCTTC.

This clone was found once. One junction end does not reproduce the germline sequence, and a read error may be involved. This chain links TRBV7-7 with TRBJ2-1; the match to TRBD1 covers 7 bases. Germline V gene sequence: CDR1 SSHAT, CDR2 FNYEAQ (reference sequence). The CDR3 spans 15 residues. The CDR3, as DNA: TGTGCTAGCAGCCGATCTTGGCCGACAGGGAAAGAGCAGTTCTTC. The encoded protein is CASSRSWPTGKEQFF.

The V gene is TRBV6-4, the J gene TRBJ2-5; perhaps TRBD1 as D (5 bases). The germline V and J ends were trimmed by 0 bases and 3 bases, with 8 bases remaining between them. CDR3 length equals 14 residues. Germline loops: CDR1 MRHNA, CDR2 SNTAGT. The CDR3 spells CASSDSGREETQYF. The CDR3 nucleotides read TGTGCCAGCAGTGACTCAGGCAGGGAAGAGACCCAGTACTTC.

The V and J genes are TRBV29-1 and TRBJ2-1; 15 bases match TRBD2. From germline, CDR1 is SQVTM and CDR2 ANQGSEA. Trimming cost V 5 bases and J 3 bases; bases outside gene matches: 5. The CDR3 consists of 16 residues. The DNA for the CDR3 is TGCAGCGTTTTCCCGGGACTAGCGGGAGGCTACAATGAGCAGTTCTTC. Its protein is CSVFPGLAGGYNEQFF.

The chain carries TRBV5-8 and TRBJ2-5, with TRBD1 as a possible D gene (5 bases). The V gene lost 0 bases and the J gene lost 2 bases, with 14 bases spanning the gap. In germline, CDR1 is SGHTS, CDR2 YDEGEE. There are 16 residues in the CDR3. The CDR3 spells CASSLEQVVSQETQYF. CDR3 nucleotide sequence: TGTGCCAGCAGCTTGGAACAGGTTGTGAGTCAAGAGACCCAGTACTTC.

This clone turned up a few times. CDR3 nucleotide sequence: TGTGCCAGCAGTGAGACGACAGGGGTCGGGTCAGAGACCCAGTACTTC. Its translation is CASSETTGVGSETQYF. The chain recombines TRBV6-1 with TRBJ2-5, with 8 bases identical to TRBD1. Germline assignment: CDR1 MNHNS and CDR2 SASEGT. The V gene end was trimmed by 3 bases and the J gene end by 4 bases; junction bases not matched to a gene: 10. The CDR3 length is 16 residues.

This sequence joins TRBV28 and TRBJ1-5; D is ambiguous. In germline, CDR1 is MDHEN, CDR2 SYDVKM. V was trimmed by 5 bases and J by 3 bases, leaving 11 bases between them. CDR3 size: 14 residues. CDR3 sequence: CASSRTDSNQPQHF. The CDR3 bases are TGTGCCAGCAGTCGGACGGATTCCAATCAGCCCCAGCATTTT.

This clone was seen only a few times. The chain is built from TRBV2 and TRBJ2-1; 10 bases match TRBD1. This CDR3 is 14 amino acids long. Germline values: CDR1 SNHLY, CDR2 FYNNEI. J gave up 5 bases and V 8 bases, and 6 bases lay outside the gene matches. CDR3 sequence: CASPSGTGDNEQFF. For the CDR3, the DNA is TGTGCCAGCCCCTCCGGGACAGGGGACAATGAGCAGTTCTTC.

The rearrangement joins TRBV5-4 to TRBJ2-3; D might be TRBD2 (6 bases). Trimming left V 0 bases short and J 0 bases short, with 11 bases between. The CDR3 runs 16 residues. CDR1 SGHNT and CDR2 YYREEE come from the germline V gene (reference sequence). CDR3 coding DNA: TGTGCCAGCAGCTTGGTCGGGGGAAGGAGCACAGATACGCAGTATTTT. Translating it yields CASSLVGGRSTDTQYF.

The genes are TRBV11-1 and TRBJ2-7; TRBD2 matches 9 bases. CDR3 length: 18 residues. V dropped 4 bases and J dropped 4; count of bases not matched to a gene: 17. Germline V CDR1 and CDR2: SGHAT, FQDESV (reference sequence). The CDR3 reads CASSSLAGEGRIVYEQYF. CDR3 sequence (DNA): TGTGCCAGCAGCTCCTTAGCGGGAGAGGGACGTATTGTGTACGAGCAGTACTTC.

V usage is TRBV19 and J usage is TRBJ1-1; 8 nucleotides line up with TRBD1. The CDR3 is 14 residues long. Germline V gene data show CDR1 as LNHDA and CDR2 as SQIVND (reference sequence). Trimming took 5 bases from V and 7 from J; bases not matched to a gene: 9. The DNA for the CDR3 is TGTGCCAGTAGTCGGACAGGGAGCCAGAATGAAGCTTTCTTT. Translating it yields CASSRTGSQNEAFF.

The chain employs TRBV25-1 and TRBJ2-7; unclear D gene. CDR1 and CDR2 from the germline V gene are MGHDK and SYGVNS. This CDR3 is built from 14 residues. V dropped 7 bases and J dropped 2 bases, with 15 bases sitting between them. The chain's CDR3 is CASKPGLEAYEQYF. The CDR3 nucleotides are TGTGCCAGCAAACCTGGGCTAGAGGCCTACGAGCAGTACTTC.

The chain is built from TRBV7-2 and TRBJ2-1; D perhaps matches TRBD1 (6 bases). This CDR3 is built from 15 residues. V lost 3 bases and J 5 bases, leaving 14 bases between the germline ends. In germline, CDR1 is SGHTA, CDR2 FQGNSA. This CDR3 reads CASSFPTGVHNEQFF. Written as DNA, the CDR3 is TGTGCCAGCAGCTTCCCGACAGGTGTCCACAATGAGCAGTTCTTC.

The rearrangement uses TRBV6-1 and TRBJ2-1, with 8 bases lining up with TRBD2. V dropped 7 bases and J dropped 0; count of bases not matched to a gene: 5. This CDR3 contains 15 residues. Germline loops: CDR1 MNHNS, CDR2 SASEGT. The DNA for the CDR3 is TGTGCCAGCAAGGTAGCGGGACCCTCCTACAATGAGCAGTTCTTC. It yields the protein CASKVAGPSYNEQFF.

The CDR3 DNA follows: TGCGCCAGCAGCCAAGAGGTCGACAGTAGCTCCTACGAGCAGTACTTC. Translation gives CASSQEVDSSSYEQYF. The chain joins TRBV4-3 to TRBJ2-7, with D tentatively TRBD1 (5 bases). Germline CDR1 is LGHNA and CDR2 is YSLEER. This CDR3 contains 16 residues. Trimming shortened V by 0 bases and J by 0 bases, and 12 bases separated the two germline ends.

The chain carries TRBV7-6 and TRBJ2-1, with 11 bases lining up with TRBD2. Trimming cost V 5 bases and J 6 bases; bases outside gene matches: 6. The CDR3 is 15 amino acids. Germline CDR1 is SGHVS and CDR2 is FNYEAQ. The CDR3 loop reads CASSLLAGDVNEQFF. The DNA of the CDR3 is TGTGCCAGCAGCCTACTAGCGGGAGACGTCAATGAGCAGTTCTTC.

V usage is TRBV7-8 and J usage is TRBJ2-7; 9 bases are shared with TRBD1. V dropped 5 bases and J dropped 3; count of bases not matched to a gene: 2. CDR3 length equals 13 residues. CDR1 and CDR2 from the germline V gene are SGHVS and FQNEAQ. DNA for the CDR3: TGTGCCAGCAGCATGACAGGGGGCTACGAGCAGTACTTC. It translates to CASSMTGGYEQYF.

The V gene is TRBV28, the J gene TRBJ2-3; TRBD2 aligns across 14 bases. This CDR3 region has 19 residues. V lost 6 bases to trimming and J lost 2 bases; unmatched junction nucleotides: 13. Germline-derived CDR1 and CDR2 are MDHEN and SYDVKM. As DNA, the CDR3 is TGTGCCAGCAGAACCCAACCAGGACTAGCGGGAGGTGTCACAGATACGCAGTATTTT. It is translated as CASRTQPGLAGGVTDTQYF.

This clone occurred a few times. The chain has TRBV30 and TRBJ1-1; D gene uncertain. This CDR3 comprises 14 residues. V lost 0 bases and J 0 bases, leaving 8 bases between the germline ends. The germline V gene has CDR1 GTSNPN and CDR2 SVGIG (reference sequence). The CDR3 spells CAWSVLKVNTEAFF. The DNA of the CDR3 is TGTGCCTGGAGTGTACTAAAAGTGAACACTGAAGCTTTCTTT. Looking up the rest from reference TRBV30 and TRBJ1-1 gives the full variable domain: SQTIHQWPATLVQPVGSPLSLECTVEGTSNPNLYWYRQAAGRGLQLLFYSVGIGQISSEVPQNLSASRPQDRQFILSSKKLLLSDSGFYLCAWSVLKVNTEAFFGQGTRLTVV.

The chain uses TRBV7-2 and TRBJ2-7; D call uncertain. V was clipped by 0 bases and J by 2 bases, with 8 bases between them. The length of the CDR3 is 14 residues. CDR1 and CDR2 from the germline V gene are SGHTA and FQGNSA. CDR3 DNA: TGTGCCAGCAGCTTAGCGCGGTACACCTACGAGCAGTACTTC. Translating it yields CASSLARYTYEQYF.

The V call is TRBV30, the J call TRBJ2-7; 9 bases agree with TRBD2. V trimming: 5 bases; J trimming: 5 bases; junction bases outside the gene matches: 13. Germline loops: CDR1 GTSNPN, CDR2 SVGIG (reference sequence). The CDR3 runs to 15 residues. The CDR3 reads CAWGRVGLAFHEQYF. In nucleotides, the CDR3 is TGTGCCTGGGGCAGGGTCGGACTAGCGTTCCACGAGCAGTACTTC.